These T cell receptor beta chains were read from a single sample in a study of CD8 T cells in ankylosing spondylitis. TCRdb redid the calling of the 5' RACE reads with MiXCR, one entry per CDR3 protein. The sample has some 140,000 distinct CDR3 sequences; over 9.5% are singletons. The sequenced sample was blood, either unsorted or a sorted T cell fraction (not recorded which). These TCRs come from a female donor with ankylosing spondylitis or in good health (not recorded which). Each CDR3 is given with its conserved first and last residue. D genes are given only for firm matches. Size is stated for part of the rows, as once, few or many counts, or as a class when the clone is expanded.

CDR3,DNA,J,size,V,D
CSARDGPRGPVAETQYF,TGCAGTGCTAGAGATGGCCCGAGAGGGCCCGTGGCAGAGACCCAGTACTTC,TRBJ2-5,once,TRBV20-1,NA
CASSVGHGTPLTGELFF,TGTGCCAGCAGCGTAGGACACGGGACACCCCTAACCGGGGAGCTGTTTTTT,TRBJ2-2,many,TRBV9,NA
CAISEQGSWAEAFF,TGTGCCATCAGTGAGCAGGGTAGTTGGGCTGAAGCTTTCTTT,TRBJ1-1,many,TRBV10-3,NA
CSAPDPGETGSNQPQHF,TGCAGTGCTCCCGACCCGGGGGAGACAGGTAGCAATCAGCCCCAGCATTTT,TRBJ1-5,many,TRBV20-1,NA
CSARDIDSSSYEQYF,TGCAGTGCTAGAGATATTGACAGCAGCTCCTACGAGCAGTACTTC,TRBJ2-7,many,TRBV20-1,NA
CASRPDRDDNEQFF,TGTGCCAGCAGACCCGACAGGGATGACAATGAGCAGTTCTTC,TRBJ2-1,many,TRBV11-1,TRBD1
CASSQGIDQPQHF,TGTGCCAGCAGCCAAGGAATCGATCAGCCCCAGCATTTT,TRBJ1-5,NA,TRBV3-1,NA
CATGTSVGQRDTQYF,TGTGCCACCGGGACTAGCGTTGGGCAGAGAGATACGCAGTATTTT,TRBJ2-3,many,TRBV10-3,TRBD2
CSARDFGNQPRDF,TGCAGTGCTAGAGACTTCGGCAATCAGCCCCGGGATTTT,TRBJ1-5,NA,TRBV20-1,NA
CASSQGRDEQFF,TGCGCCAGCAGCCAAGGTAGGGATGAGCAGTTCTTC,TRBJ2-1,few,TRBV4-1,NA
CASSKGGLNSGANVLTF,TGTGCCAGCAGTAAGGGGGGCCTAAACTCTGGGGCCAACGTCCTGACTTTC,TRBJ2-6,many,TRBV27,NA
CASRESYKQYF,TGTGCCAGCAGGGAGAGTTATAAGCAGTACTTC,TRBJ2-7,NA,TRBV2,NA
CASSWGQFLGEKLFF,TGTGCCAGCAGCTGGGGACAGTTCTTGGGCGAAAAACTGTTTTTT,TRBJ1-4,many,TRBV7-2,TRBD1
CASSRGFAYEQYF,TGTGCCAGCAGTCGGGGGTTTGCCTACGAGCAGTACTTC,TRBJ2-7,many,TRBV12-3/TRBV12-4,NA
CASSGRWESDTQYF,TGTGCCAGCAGTGGTCGGTGGGAATCGGATACGCAGTATTTT,TRBJ2-3,NA,TRBV2,NA
CASSPGTSFTGELFF,TGTGCCAGCAGCCCCGGGACTAGTTTTACCGGGGAGCTGTTTTTT,TRBJ2-2,many,TRBV9,TRBD2
CASSLRSKGGQGPTEAFF,TGTGCCAGCAGCTTAAGATCTAAGGGTGGACAGGGGCCCACTGAAGCTTTCTTT,TRBJ1-1,few,TRBV7-3,TRBD1
CASSQGTSYEQYF,TGCGCCAGCAGCCAAGGAACATCCTACGAGCAGTACTTC,TRBJ2-7,many,TRBV4-1,NA
CASSLTGHPSGNTIYF,TGTGCCAGCAGCCTCACGGGACATCCAAGTGGAAACACCATATATTTT,TRBJ1-3,few,TRBV7-3,NA
CASSFSAPGNRGYEQYF,TGTGCCAGCAGTTTCTCGGCGCCGGGTAATCGAGGCTACGAGCAGTACTTC,TRBJ2-7,many,TRBV12-3/TRBV12-4,NA
CASSFGLSGDTQYF,TGTGCCAGCAGCTTCGGGTTGTCTGGAGATACGCAGTATTTT,TRBJ2-3,many,TRBV7-2,NA
CASSRSGSQGRTEAFF,TGTGCCAGCAGCCGTAGCGGTAGTCAGGGACGGACTGAAGCTTTCTTT,TRBJ1-1,many,TRBV6-2/TRBV6-3,NA
CASSRTRPSGELFF,TGTGCCAGCAGCCGTACTAGACCGAGCGGGGAGCTGTTTTTT,TRBJ2-2,few,TRBV6-2/TRBV6-3,NA
CSITDGQGEETQYF,TGCAGCATTACCGATGGACAGGGAGAAGAGACCCAGTACTTC,TRBJ2-5,many,TRBV29-1,TRBD1
CASSPDGSGSYEQYF,TGTGCCAGCAGCCCGGACGGGTCAGGCTCCTACGAGCAGTACTTC,TRBJ2-7,many,TRBV5-5,NA
CASSLGTEQFF,TGTGCCAGCAGCTTAGGTACTGAGCAGTTCTTC,TRBJ2-1,few,TRBV11-2,NA
CASSARTGSQYEQYF,TGTGCCAGCAGTGCCCGGACAGGGAGTCAGTACGAGCAGTACTTC,TRBJ2-7,many,TRBV27,TRBD1
CASSLWEDTQYF,TGCGCCAGCAGCTTATGGGAAGATACGCAGTATTTT,TRBJ2-3,many,TRBV5-1,NA
CASSLDGVTPSEQYF,TGCGCCAGCAGCTTGGATGGGGTAACCCCCTCCGAGCAGTACTTC,TRBJ2-7,many,TRBV5-1,NA
CAISGGTSNYEQYF,TGTGCCATCAGTGGCGGGACTAGCAACTACGAGCAGTACTTC,TRBJ2-7,many,TRBV10-3,TRBD2
CASSIVRGVIFGDTQYF,TGTGCCAGCAGCATTGTGAGAGGGGTTATCTTCGGGGATACGCAGTATTTT,TRBJ2-3,many,TRBV7-8,NA
CASSEERNSEQYF,TGTGCCAGCAGTGAAGAAAGGAATAGCGAGCAGTACTTC,TRBJ2-7,many,TRBV2,NA
CASSKRTGWAGAATGELFF,TGTGCCAGCAGCAAACGTACGGGTTGGGCGGGCGCTGCCACCGGGGAGCTGTTTTTT,TRBJ2-2,few,TRBV21-1,NA
CASTLLSSGELFF,TGTGCCAGCACCCTGTTAAGCTCCGGGGAGCTGTTTTTT,TRBJ2-2,many,TRBV28,NA
CASNRDRGSYEQYF,TGCGCCAGCAACCGGGACAGGGGGAGCTACGAGCAGTACTTC,TRBJ2-7,NA,TRBV5-1,TRBD1
CSASGRRSNQPQHF,TGCAGTGCTAGTGGCAGGAGGTCTAATCAGCCCCAGCATTTT,TRBJ1-5,many,TRBV20-1,NA